The rows below give T cell receptor beta chains drawn from one sample of a study of T-cell reconstitution after alpha-beta-depleted transplantation in children. TCRdb re-called the PCR reads with MiXCR, one entry per CDR3 protein. The sample contains around 500,000 distinct CDR3 sequences, under 25% of which appear only once. Sequenced material: PBMCs, mostly from graft donor cells, taken 360 days after TCRalphabeta/CD19-depleted stem cell transplant. Receptors originate from a boy under three years old who had a stem cell transplant for acute myeloid leukemia, so the T cells may come from the graft donor. The CDR3 runs from the conserved cysteine through the conserved F or W. Fields, in order: V gene, D gene, J gene, clone size, CDR3 protein, CDR3 DNA. D genes are given only for firm matches. Clone size is shown for a subset of rows, as once, few, many or a class of expanded clone.

>TRBV7-8|TRBD2|TRBJ2-3|.
CASSRGGPSLTDTQYF
TGTGCCAGCAGCCGCGGGGGGCCCTCCCTCACAGATACGCAGTATTTT
>TRBV6-5|.|TRBJ1-1|.
CASSYRRRGNTEAFF
TGTGCCAGCAGTTACAGGAGACGGGGGAACACTGAAGCTTTCTTT
>TRBV12-3/TRBV12-4|.|TRBJ2-3|few
CASNVAVTDTQYF
TGTGCCAGCAACGTAGCGGTCACAGATACGCAGTATTTT
>TRBV29-1|.|TRBJ2-7|many
CSVGGAYEQYF
TGCAGCGTTGGCGGGGCCTACGAGCAGTACTTC
>TRBV4-3|.|TRBJ2-3|.
CASSQGDGPSTDTQYF
TGCGCCAGCAGCCAAGGGGACGGGCCTAGCACAGATACGCAGTATTTT
>TRBV29-1|.|TRBJ2-3|few
CSVASGEGHTDTQYF
TGCAGCGTTGCCTCCGGGGAGGGACACACAGATACGCAGTATTTT
>TRBV5-4|TRBD1|TRBJ1-1|.
CASSRQGTTEAFF
TGTGCCAGCAGCCGACAGGGGACCACTGAAGCTTTCTTT
>TRBV14|.|TRBJ1-1|.
CASSRRSAEEAFF
TGTGCCAGCAGCCGCAGGTCGGCAGAAGAAGCTTTCTTT
>TRBV6-1|.|TRBJ2-2|.
CASNGRGTGELFF
TGTGCCAGCAACGGTCGGGGCACCGGGGAGCTGTTTTTT
>TRBV28|TRBD1|TRBJ1-3|many
CASSLVVGGGGNTIYF
TGTGCCAGCAGTCTAGTAGTAGGGGGCGGTGGAAACACCATATATTTT
>TRBV25-1|.|TRBJ2-1|many
CASSESEGRGVNNEQFF
TGTGCCAGCAGTGAATCAGAAGGCAGGGGTGTCAACAATGAGCAGTTCTTC
>TRBV6-2/TRBV6-3|TRBD1|TRBJ2-6|.
CASSQGAHSGANVLTF
TGTGCCAGCAGTCAGGGGGCCCACTCTGGGGCCAACGTCCTGACTTTC
>TRBV5-5|.|TRBJ2-7|once
CASSFMAGTPYEQYF
TGTGCCAGCAGCTTTATGGCCGGGACCCCCTACGAGCAGTACTTC
>TRBV25-1|TRBD1|TRBJ2-1|.
CASKAGGIQSNEQFF
TGTGCCAGCAAGGCAGGGGGCATCCAATCCAATGAGCAGTTCTTC
>TRBV12-3/TRBV12-4|TRBD1|TRBJ2-3|few
CASSLMDRGRNTQYF
TGTGCCAGCAGTTTAATGGACAGGGGAAGGAATACGCAGTATTTT
>TRBV6-1|TRBD2|TRBJ2-5|many
CASSLGLAAGETQYF
TGTGCCAGCAGCCTGGGACTAGCCGCCGGCGAGACCCAGTACTTC
>TRBV29-1|TRBD1|TRBJ2-3|many
CSVAQDRASTDTQYF
TGCAGCGTTGCCCAGGACAGGGCGAGCACAGATACGCAGTATTTT
>TRBV20-1|.|TRBJ2-3|.
CSARTPAGTQYF
TGCAGTGCTAGGACTCCTGCCGGAACGCAGTATTTT
>TRBV12-3/TRBV12-4|TRBD1|TRBJ2-7|few
CASSFGQGGAYEQYF
TGTGCCAGCAGCTTCGGACAGGGAGGAGCCTACGAGCAGTACTTC
>TRBV20-1|TRBD2|TRBJ2-2|.
CSARETSGTGELFF
TGCAGTGCTAGGGAGACTAGCGGCACCGGGGAGCTGTTTTTT
>TRBV20-1|TRBD2|TRBJ2-3|many
CSAEVSGEEFNTQYF
TGCAGTGCTGAAGTTAGCGGGGAGGAATTTAATACGCAGTATTTT
>TRBV7-9|.|TRBJ1-6|few
CASSLGRGGNSPLHF
TGTGCCAGCAGCTTAGGGAGAGGGGGGAATTCACCCCTCCACTTT
>TRBV15|.|TRBJ2-2|many
CATSPRGSGELFF
TGTGCCACCAGCCCACGGGGATCCGGGGAGCTGTTTTTT
>TRBV20-1|TRBD2|TRBJ2-5|few
CSARVAGEETQYF
TGCAGTGCTAGAGTCGCGGGGGAGGAGACCCAGTACTTC
>TRBV9|TRBD1|TRBJ2-7|.
CASSVAGGFYEQYF
TGTGCCAGCAGCGTAGCAGGGGGCTTCTACGAGCAGTACTTC
>TRBV29-1|TRBD1|TRBJ2-7|many
CSVEEDRGYEQYF
TGCAGCGTCGAGGAGGACAGGGGTTACGAGCAGTACTTC
>TRBV21-1|.|TRBJ2-7|many
CASIKDRPPYEQYF
TGTGCCAGCATAAAAGACAGGCCTCCCTACGAGCAGTACTTC
>TRBV12-3/TRBV12-4|.|TRBJ1-3|once
CASSRLAAGNTIYF
TGTGCCAGCAGCCGGTTAGCAGCTGGAAACACCATATATTTT
>TRBV4-1|TRBD1|TRBJ2-7|.
CASSQDPGQGHYEQYF
TGCGCCAGCAGCCAAGATCCGGGACAGGGCCACTACGAGCAGTACTTC
>TRBV29-1|.|TRBJ2-1|.
CSVEKLATEQFF
TGCAGCGTTGAAAAACTAGCCACCGAGCAGTTCTTC
>TRBV29-1|.|TRBJ1-1|many
CSVEQGYTEAFF
TGCAGCGTTGAACAGGGCTACACTGAAGCTTTCTTT
>TRBV7-9|.|TRBJ1-1|many
CASSLMGETEAFF
TGTGCCAGCAGCTTAATGGGAGAAACTGAAGCTTTCTTT
>TRBV20-1|.|TRBJ2-1|.
CSARGQIYNEQFF
TGCAGTGCTAGAGGTCAGATTTACAATGAGCAGTTCTTC
>TRBV20-1|.|TRBJ1-1|.
CSARDTMNTEAFF
TGCAGTGCCCGGGACACCATGAACACTGAAGCTTTCTTT
>TRBV6-4|.|TRBJ1-6|.
CASSPLPTGLMDSPLHF
TGTGCCAGCAGTCCCCTCCCGACAGGACTTATGGATTCACCCCTCCACTTT
>TRBV6-1|.|TRBJ1-3|.
CASSPTQFFSGNTIYF
TGTGCCAGCAGTCCCACTCAGTTCTTCTCTGGAAACACCATATATTTT
>TRBV20-1|.|TRBJ1-5|few
CSASRGVGNQPQHF
TGCAGTGCTTCCAGGGGAGTAGGCAATCAGCCCCAGCATTTT
>TRBV29-1|TRBD1|TRBJ1-2|few
CSVERTGEGGYTF
TGCAGCGTGGAGAGGACAGGGGAAGGTGGCTACACCTTC
>TRBV6-2/TRBV6-3|TRBD1|TRBJ1-1|many
CASSYGLTGGAGTEAFF
TGTGCCAGCAGTTACGGCCTTACAGGGGGCGCGGGCACTGAAGCTTTCTTT
>TRBV20-1|.|TRBJ1-1|few
CSARGARVWTEAFF
TGCAGTGCTAGAGGGGCCAGGGTGTGGACTGAAGCTTTCTTT
>TRBV7-9|.|TRBJ2-6|.
CASSSQGPGANVLTF
TGTGCCAGCAGCTCCCAGGGCCCTGGGGCCAACGTCCTGACTTTC
>TRBV18|.|TRBJ2-3|.
CASSPVSFTSTDTQYF
TGTGCCAGCTCACCGGTCTCCTTTACAAGCACAGATACGCAGTATTTT
>TRBV11-2|TRBD1|TRBJ2-5|few
CASSRTGRQETQYF
TGTGCCAGCAGCAGGACAGGGAGACAAGAGACCCAGTACTTC
>TRBV11-3|.|TRBJ2-3|many
CASSLEGLGTDTQYF
TGTGCCAGCAGCTTAGAGGGGCTGGGCACAGATACGCAGTATTTT
>TRBV20-1|TRBD2|TRBJ2-1|few
CSARAAATSGGNRSSYNEQFF
TGCAGTGCTAGAGCGGCAGCGACTAGCGGGGGGAATCGGAGCTCCTACAATGAGCAGTTCTTC
>TRBV29-1|.|TRBJ2-2|.
CSVEETAPGTGELFF
TGCAGCGTTGAAGAGACCGCACCGGGCACCGGGGAGCTGTTTTTT
>TRBV6-1|.|TRBJ2-4|many
CASSRTALAKNIQYF
TGTGCCAGCAGCAGGACAGCTCTAGCCAAAAACATTCAGTACTTC
>TRBV15|.|TRBJ1-1|.
CATSRDRTGRNTEAFF
TGTGCCACCAGCAGAGACCGGACGGGAAGGAACACTGAAGCTTTCTTT
>TRBV20-1|TRBD2|TRBJ2-1|.
CCARSAFGGNTYNEQFF
TGCTGTGCTAGATCCGCCTTCGGGGGGAACACCTACAATGAGCAGTTCTTC
>TRBV29-1|TRBD1|TRBJ1-1|few
CSVNVQGDTEAFF
TGCAGCGTTAATGTCCAGGGGGACACTGAAGCTTTCTTT
>TRBV28|.|TRBJ2-2|many
CASGGALVRDTGELFF
TGTGCCAGTGGGGGGGCACTAGTGAGGGACACCGGGGAGCTGTTTTTT
>TRBV4-3|.|TRBJ2-5|few
CASSQGYQETQYF
TGCGCCAGCAGCCAAGGGTACCAAGAGACCCAGTACTTC
>TRBV3-1|.|TRBJ2-7|.
CASRQDGSWEQYF
TGTGCCAGCAGACAGGACGGGTCTTGGGAGCAGTACTTC
>TRBV4-3|.|TRBJ1-1|many
CASSLRPGDTEAFF
TGCGCCAGCAGCCTTCGGCCGGGGGACACTGAAGCTTTCTTT
>TRBV5-1|.|TRBJ1-1|.
CASSLERWGNTEAFF
TGCGCCAGCAGCTTGGAACGGTGGGGGAACACTGAAGCTTTCTTT